This entry describes one T cell receptor beta chain. This entry comes from a study of shared clonotypes between healthy human individuals. Data came from immunoSEQ multiplex PCR; TCRdb stores just in-frame clones and leaves some out. The sample lists a few million clones; more than 80% were seen once. V was trimmed by 7 bases and J by 0 bases, leaving 14 bases between them. The CDR3 runs to 14 residues. Germline V lookup: CDR1 GTSNPN, CDR2 SVGIG (reference sequence). Sequenced input: naive CD4+ T cells from PBMCs. Subset: CD45RA+ positively selected. The receptor's source is a man aged 18 to 30 in good health. Some clones in this sample may be carry-over from other donors' samples. The chain recombines TRBV30 with TRBJ2-3; D possibly corresponds to TRBD2 (5 bases). The CDR3 protein is CALSSSGSTDTQYF. In nucleotides, the CDR3 is TGTGCCTTATCCTCGAGCGGCAGCACAGATACGCAGTATTTT.